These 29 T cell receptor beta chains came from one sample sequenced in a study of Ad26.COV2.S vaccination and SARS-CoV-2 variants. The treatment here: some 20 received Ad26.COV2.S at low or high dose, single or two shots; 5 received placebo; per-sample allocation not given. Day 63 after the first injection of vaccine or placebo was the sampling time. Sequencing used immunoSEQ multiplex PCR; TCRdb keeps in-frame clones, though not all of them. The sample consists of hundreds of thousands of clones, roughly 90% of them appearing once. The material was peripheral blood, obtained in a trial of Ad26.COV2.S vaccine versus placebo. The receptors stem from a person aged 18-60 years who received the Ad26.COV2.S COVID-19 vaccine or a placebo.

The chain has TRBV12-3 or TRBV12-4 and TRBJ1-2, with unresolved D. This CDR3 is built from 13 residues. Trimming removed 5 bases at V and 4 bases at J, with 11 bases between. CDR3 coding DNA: TGTGCCAGCAGTCTAAGTATTCCCTATGGCTACACCTTC. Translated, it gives CASSLSIPYGYTF.

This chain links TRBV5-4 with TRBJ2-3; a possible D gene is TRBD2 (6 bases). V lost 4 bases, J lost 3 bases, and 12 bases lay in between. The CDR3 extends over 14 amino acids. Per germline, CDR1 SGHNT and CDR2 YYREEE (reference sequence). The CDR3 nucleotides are TGTGCCAGCAGCGGCGGGATTTCGACAGATACGCAGTATTTT. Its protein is CASSGGISTDTQYF.

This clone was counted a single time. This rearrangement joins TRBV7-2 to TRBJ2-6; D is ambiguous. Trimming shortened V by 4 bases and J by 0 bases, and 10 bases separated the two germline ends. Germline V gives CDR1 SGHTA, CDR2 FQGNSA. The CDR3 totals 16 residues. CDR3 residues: CASSSLLFSGANVLTF. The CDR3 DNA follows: TGTGCCAGCAGCTCGTTACTCTTCTCTGGGGCCAACGTCCTGACTTTC.

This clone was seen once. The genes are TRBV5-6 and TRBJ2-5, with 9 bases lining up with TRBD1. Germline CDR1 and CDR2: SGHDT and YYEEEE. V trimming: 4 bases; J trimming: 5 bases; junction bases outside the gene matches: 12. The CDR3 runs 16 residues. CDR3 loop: CASSLRTGQGFETQYF. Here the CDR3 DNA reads TGTGCCAGCAGCCTGAGGACGGGACAGGGATTTGAGACCCAGTACTTC.

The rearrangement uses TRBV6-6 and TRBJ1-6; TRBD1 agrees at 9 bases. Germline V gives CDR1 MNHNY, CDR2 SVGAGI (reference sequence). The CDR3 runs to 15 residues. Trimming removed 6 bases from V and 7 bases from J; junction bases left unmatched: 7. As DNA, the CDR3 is TGTGCCAGCAGAACGGGACAGGGCTTAAATTCACCCCTCCACTTT. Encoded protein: CASRTGQGLNSPLHF.

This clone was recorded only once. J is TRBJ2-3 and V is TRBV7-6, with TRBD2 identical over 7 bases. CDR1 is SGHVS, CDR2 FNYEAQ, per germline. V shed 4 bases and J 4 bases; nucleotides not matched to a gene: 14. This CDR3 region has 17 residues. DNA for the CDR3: TGTGCCAGCAGCTCGGTTCGGGGGAGGGTGGGTCCAGATACGCAGTATTTT. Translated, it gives CASSSVRGRVGPDTQYF.

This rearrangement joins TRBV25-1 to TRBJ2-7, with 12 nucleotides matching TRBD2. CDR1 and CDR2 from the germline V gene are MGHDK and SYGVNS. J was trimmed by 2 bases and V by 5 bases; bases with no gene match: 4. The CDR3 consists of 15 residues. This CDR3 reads CASSTLAGGPYEQYF. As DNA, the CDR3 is TGTGCCAGCAGTACACTAGCGGGAGGCCCCTACGAGCAGTACTTC.

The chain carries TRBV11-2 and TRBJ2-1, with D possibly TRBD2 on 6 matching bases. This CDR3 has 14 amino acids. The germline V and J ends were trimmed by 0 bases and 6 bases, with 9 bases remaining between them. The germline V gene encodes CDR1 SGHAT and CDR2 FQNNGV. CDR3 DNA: TGTGCCAGCAGCTTAGATCGGGGGAGCAATGAGCAGTTCTTC. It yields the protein CASSLDRGSNEQFF. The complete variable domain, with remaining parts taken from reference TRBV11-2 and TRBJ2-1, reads EAGVAQSPRYKIIEKRQSVAFWCNPISGHATLYWYQQILGQGPKLLIQFQNNGVVDDSQLPKDRFSAERLKGVDSTLKIQPAKLEDSAVYLCASSLDRGSNEQFFGPGTRLTVL.

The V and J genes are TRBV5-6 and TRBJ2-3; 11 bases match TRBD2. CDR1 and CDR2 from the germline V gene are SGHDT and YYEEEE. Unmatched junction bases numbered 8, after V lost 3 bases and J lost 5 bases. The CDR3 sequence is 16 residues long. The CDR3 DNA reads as TGTGCCAGCAGCTCCTATAGCGGGAGGGCCTTAGATACGCAGTATTTT. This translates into CASSSYSGRALDTQYF.

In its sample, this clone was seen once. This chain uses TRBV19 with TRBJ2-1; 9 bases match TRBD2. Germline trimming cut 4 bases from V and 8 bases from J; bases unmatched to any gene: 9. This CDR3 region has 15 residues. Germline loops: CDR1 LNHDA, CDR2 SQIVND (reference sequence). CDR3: CASSNLGLAIDEQFF. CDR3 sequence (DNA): TGTGCCAGTAGTAACCTGGGACTAGCTATCGATGAGCAGTTCTTC.

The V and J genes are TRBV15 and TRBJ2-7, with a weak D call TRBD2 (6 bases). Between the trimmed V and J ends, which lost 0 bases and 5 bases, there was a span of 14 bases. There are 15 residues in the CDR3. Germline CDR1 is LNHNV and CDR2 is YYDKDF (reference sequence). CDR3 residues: CATSRDPGGMDEQYF. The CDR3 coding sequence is TGTGCCACCAGCAGAGACCCTGGGGGGATGGACGAGCAGTACTTC.

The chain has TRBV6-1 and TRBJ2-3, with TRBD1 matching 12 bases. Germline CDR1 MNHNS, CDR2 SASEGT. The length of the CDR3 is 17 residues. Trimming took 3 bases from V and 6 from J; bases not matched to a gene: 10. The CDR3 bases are TGTGCCAGCAGTGATAGACGGGACAGGGGGCAGTTTGATACGCAGTATTTT. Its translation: CASSDRRDRGQFDTQYF.

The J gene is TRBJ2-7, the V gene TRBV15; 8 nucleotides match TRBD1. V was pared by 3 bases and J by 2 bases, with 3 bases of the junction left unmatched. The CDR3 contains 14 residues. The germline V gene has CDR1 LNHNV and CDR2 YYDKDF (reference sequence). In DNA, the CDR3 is TGTGCCACCAGCAGCGACAGGGGCACCTACGAGCAGTACTTC. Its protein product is CATSSDRGTYEQYF.

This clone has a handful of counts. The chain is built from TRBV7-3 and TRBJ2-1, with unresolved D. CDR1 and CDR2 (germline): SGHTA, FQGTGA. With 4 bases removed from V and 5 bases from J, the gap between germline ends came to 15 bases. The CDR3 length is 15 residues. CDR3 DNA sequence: TGTGCCAGCAGCTCTGCTAGGGCTACCCACAATGAGCAGTTCTTC. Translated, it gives CASSSARATHNEQFF.

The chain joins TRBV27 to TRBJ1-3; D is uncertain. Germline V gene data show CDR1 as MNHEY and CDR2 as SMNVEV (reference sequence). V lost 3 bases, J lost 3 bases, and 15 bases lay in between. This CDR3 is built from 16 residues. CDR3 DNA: TGTGCCAGCAGTTTGCGGTCACCCCTTTATGGAAACACCATATATTTT. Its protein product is CASSLRSPLYGNTIYF.

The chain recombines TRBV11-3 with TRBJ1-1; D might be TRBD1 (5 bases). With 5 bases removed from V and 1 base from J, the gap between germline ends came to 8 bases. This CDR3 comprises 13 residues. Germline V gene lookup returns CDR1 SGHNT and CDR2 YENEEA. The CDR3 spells CASSPTGNTEAFF. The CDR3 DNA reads TGTGCCAGCAGCCCAACAGGGAACACTGAAGCTTTCTTT.

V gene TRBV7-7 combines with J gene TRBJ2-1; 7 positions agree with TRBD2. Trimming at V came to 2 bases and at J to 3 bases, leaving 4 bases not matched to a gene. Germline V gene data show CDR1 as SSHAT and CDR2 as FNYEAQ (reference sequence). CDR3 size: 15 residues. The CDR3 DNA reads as TGTGCCAGCAGCTTATCCCTAGCGGACTACAATGAGCAGTTCTTC. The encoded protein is CASSLSLADYNEQFF.

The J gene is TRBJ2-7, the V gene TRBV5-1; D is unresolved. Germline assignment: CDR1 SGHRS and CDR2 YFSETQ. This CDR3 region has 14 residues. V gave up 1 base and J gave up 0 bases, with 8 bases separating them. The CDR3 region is CASSLSLNSYEQYF. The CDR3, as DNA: TGCGCCAGCAGCTTGTCTCTAAACTCCTACGAGCAGTACTTC.

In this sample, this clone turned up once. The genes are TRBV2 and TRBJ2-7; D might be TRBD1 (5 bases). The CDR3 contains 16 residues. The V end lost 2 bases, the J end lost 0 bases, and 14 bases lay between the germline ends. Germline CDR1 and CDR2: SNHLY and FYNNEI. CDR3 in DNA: TGTGCCAGCAGTGAACAGGGCCCGCATCTCTCCTACGAGCAGTACTTC. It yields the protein CASSEQGPHLSYEQYF.

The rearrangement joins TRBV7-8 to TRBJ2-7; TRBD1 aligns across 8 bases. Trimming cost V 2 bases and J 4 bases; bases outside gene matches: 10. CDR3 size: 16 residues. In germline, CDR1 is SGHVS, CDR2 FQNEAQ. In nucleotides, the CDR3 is TGTGCCAGCAGCTTAACGGCGTGGACAGGGCTATACGAGCAGTACTTC. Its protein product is CASSLTAWTGLYEQYF.

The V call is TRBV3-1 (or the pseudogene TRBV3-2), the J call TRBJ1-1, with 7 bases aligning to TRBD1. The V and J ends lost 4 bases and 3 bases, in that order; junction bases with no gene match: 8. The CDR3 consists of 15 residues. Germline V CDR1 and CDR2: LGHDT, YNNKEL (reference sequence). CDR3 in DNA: TGTGCCAGCAGCCCCCGTACAGGGGAAGACACTGAAGCTTTCTTT. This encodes CASSPRTGEDTEAFF.

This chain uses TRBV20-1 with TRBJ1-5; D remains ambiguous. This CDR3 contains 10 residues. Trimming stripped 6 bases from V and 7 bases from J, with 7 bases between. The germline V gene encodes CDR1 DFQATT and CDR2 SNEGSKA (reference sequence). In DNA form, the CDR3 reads TGCAGTGCAGGCCAGCAGCCCCAGCATTTT. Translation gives CSAGQQPQHF.

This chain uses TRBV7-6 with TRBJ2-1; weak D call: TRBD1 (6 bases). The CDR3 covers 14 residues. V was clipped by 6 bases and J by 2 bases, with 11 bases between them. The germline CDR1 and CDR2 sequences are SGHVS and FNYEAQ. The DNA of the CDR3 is TGTGCCAGCAGTCCGGGGACACCCTACAATGAGCAGTTCTTC. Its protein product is CASSPGTPYNEQFF.

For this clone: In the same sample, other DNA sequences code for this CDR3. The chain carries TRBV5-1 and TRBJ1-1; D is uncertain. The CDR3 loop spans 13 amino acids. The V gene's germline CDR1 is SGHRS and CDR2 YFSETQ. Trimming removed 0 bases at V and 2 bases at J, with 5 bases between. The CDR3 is CASSLGGNTEAFF. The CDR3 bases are TGCGCCAGCAGCTTGGGGGGAAACACTGAAGCTTTCTTT.

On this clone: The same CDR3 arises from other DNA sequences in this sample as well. This CDR3 is CAISDRDTQYF. The CDR3 DNA reads as TGTGCCATCAGTGATAGGGATACGCAGTATTTT. The V call is TRBV10-3, the J call TRBJ2-3, with no clear D. The CDR3 loop spans 11 amino acids. Germline-derived CDR1 and CDR2 are ENHRY and SYGVKD. With 3 bases removed from V and 6 bases from J, the gap between germline ends came to 4 bases.

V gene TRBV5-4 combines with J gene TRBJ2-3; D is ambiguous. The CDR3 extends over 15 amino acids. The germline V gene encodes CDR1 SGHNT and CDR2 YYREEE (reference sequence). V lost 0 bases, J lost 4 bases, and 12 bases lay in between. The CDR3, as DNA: TGTGCCAGCAGCTTGGCAGGACCTTGGGCAGATACGCAGTATTTT. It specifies CASSLAGPWADTQYF.

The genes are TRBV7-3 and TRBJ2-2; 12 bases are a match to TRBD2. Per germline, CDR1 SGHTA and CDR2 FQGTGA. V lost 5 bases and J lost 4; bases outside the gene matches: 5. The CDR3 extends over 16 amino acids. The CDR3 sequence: CASSQILAGGTGELFF. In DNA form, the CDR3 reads TGTGCCAGCAGCCAAATACTAGCGGGGGGCACCGGGGAGCTGTTTTTT.

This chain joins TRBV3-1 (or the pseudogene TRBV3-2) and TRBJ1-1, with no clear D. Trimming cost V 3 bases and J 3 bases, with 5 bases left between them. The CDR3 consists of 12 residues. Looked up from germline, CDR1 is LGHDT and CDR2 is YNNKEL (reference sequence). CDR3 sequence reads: CASSQAHTEAFF. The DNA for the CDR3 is TGTGCCAGCAGCCAGGCGCACACTGAAGCTTTCTTT.

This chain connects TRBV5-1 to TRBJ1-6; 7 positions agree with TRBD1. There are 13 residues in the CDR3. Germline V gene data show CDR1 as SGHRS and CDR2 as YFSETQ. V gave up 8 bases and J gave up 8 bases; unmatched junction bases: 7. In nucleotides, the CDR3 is TGCGCCAGTAGGGACAGCGAGTATTCACCCCTCCACTTT. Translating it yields CASRDSEYSPLHF.